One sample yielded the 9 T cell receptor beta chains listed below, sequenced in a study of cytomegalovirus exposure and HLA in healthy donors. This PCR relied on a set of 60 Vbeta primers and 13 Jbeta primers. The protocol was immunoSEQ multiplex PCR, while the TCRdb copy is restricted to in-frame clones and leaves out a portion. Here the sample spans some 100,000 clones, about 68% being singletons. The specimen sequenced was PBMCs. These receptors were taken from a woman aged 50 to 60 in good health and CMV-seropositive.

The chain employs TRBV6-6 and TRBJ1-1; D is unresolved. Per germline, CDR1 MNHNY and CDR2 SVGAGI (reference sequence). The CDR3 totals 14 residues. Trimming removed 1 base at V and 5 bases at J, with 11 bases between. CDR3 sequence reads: CASSYYEGGTEAFF. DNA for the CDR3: TGTGCCAGCAGTTACTATGAAGGAGGGACTGAAGCTTTCTTT.

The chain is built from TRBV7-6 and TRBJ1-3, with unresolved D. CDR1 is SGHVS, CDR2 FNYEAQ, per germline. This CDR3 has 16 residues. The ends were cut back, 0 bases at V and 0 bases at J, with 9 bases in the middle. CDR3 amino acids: CASSLAAGNSGNTIYF. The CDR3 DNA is TGTGCCAGCAGCTTAGCTGCGGGTAACTCTGGAAACACCATATATTTT.

The CDR3 region is CASSLSGTVGQNEQFF. DNA of the CDR3: TGTGCCAGCAGCTTATCTGGGACAGTGGGGCAGAATGAGCAGTTCTTC. V gene TRBV11-2 combines with J gene TRBJ2-1; 7 bases align to TRBD1. Per germline, CDR1 SGHAT and CDR2 FQNNGV. This CDR3 region has 16 residues. The J segment lost 7 bases and the V segment lost 2 bases, leaving 11 bases of the junction unmatched.

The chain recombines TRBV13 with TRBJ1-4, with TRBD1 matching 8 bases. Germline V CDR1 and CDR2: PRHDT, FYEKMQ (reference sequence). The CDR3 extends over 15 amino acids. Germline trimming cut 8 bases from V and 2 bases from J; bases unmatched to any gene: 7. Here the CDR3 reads CASGQTGVTNEKLFF. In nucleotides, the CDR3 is TGTGCCAGCGGACAGACAGGGGTCACTAATGAAAAACTGTTTTTT.

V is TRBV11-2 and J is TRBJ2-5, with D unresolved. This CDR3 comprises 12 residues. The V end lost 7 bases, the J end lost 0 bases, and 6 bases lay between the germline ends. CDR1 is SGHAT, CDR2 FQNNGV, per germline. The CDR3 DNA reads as TGTGCCAGCAAATCGGACCAAGAGACCCAGTACTTC. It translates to CASKSDQETQYF.

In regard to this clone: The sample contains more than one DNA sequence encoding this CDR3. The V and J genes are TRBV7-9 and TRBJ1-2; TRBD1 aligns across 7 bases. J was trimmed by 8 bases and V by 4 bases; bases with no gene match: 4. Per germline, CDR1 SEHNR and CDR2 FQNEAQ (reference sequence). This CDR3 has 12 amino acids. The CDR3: CASSSDRDGYTF. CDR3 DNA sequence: TGTGCCAGCAGCTCTGACAGGGACGGCTACACCTTC. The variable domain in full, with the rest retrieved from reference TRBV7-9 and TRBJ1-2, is DTGVSQNPRHKITKRGQNVTFRCDPISEHNRLYWYRQTLGQGPEFLTYFQNEAQLEKSRLLSDRFSAERPKGSFSTLEIQRTEQGDSAMYLCASSSDRDGYTFGSGTRLTVV.

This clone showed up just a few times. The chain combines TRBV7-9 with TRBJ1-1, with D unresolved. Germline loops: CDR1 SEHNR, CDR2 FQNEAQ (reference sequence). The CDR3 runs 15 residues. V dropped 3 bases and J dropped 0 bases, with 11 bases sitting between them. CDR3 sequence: CASSFVSRMNTEAFF. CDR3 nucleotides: TGTGCCAGCAGCTTTGTCAGCAGGATGAACACTGAAGCTTTCTTT.

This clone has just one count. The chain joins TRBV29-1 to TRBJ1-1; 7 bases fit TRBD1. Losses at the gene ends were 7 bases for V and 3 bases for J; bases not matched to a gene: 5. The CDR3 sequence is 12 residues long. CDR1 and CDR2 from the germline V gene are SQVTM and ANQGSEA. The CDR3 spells CSGNQGDTEAFF. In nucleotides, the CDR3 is TGCAGCGGAAATCAGGGGGACACTGAAGCTTTCTTT.

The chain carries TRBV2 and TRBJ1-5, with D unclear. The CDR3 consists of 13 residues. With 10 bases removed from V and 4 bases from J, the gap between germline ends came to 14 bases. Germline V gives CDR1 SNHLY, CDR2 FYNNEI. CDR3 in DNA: TGTGCCACCAAGCCTGAGGGAAATCAGCCCCAGCATTTT. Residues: CATKPEGNQPQHF.